This T cell receptor (beta chain) was identified in a study of blood T cell repertoires in COVID-19. In the study overall: The United States, Italy and Spain supplied acute and convalescent COVID-19 samples.

Libraries were prepared by immunoSEQ multiplex PCR; TCRdb keeps only in-frame clonotypes and omits some of them. The sample shows under 250,000 clones, approximately 81% of them seen only once. Grouping used clinical history reported by participants in a survey and questionnaire. This CDR3 has 15 amino acids. The trim removed 5 bases at V and 3 bases at J, leaving 7 bases unmatched. The germline gives CDR1 MNHEY, CDR2 SVGAGI. V is TRBV6-5 and J is TRBJ1-3, with 7 bases lining up with TRBD1. This TCR came from a woman aged 50 to 65 with acute COVID-19. The sequenced sample was PBMCs or T cells enriched from blood (not recorded which). CDR3 in amino acids: CASSIDRAIGNTIYF. The CDR3 DNA sequence: TGTGCCAGCAGTATCGACAGGGCAATTGGAAACACCATATATTTT.